A single sample is the source of the 23 T cell receptor beta chains below, sequenced in a study of a mutant IDH1 vaccine in newly diagnosed glioma. The table came from immunoSEQ multiplex PCR; TCRdb's copy has only in-frame clones and leaves some out. Of around 59,000 clones listed, about 91% are singletons. Time point indicated: baseline, week 1 (first vaccination visit). The treatment here: pre-vaccination baseline after standard-of-care therapy. The sample in question was PBMCs, obtained from a glioma patient treated with radiotherapy, temozolomide or both. These receptors all stem from a man in his fifties with glioma.

The gene calls are TRBV5-1 and TRBJ2-2; 8 nucleotides agree with TRBD1. CDR1 SGHRS and CDR2 YFSETQ come from the germline V gene. This CDR3 spans 17 amino acids. The ends lost 2 bases at V and 2 bases at J; junction bases unmatched: 8. The CDR3 is CASSFSQGAQNTGELFF. The CDR3 nucleotides read TGCGCCAGCAGCTTTTCTCAGGGGGCCCAAAACACCGGGGAGCTGTTTTTT.

The rearrangement joins TRBV5-1 to TRBJ2-7; TRBD2 agrees at 10 bases. The CDR3 sequence is 16 residues long. Trimming removed 3 bases from V and 4 bases from J; junction bases left unmatched: 10. CDR1 SGHRS and CDR2 YFSETQ come from the germline V gene. CDR3 DNA: TGCGCCAGCAGCTATGGGGCTGCTAGCGGGAGTTACGAGCAGTACTTC. Protein product: CASSYGAASGSYEQYF.

The chain links TRBV7-2 to TRBJ2-5, with D perhaps matching TRBD1 or TRBD2 (6 bases each). Looked up from germline, CDR1 is SGHTA and CDR2 is FQGNSA. The V end was cut by 0 bases, the J end by 0 bases, with 8 bases between. This CDR3 has 15 amino acids. The CDR3 is CASSLAGGYQETQYF. The DNA of the CDR3 is TGTGCCAGCAGCTTAGCGGGGGGCTACCAAGAGACCCAGTACTTC.

This clone was seen a few times. The gene calls are TRBV4-1 and TRBJ2-7; D is undetermined. The V gene lost 0 bases and the J gene lost 3 bases, with 6 bases spanning the gap. CDR1 and CDR2 from the germline V gene are MGHRA and YSYEKL. The length of the CDR3 is 13 residues. The CDR3 nucleotides are TGCGCCAGCAGCCAAGATCAAGGCTACGAGCAGTACTTC. Translating gives CASSQDQGYEQYF.

V is TRBV30 and J is TRBJ1-2, with D tentatively TRBD1 (6 bases). V shed 5 bases and J shed 6 bases, with 19 bases lying between them. The CDR3 sequence is 14 residues long. Germline V CDR1 and CDR2: GTSNPN, SVGIG (reference sequence). Written as DNA, the CDR3 is TGTGCCTGGTACAACACAGGGCGAGGGGATGGCTACACCTTC. It translates to CAWYNTGRGDGYTF. Combining the CDR3 with reference TRBV30 and TRBJ1-2 gives the whole variable domain SQTIHQWPATLVQPVGSPLSLECTVEGTSNPNLYWYRQAAGRGLQLLFYSVGIGQISSEVPQNLSASRPQDRQFILSSKKLLLSDSGFYLCAWYNTGRGDGYTFGSGTRLTVV.

This chain uses TRBV5-4 with TRBJ1-6, with D possibly TRBD1 on 5 matching bases. The germline V and J ends were trimmed by 1 base and 7 bases, with 12 bases remaining between them. Germline V gives CDR1 SGHNT, CDR2 YYREEE (reference sequence). CDR3 length: 15 amino acids. For the CDR3, the DNA is TGTGCCAGCAGCTTGTTCAGCAGGGAGAATTCACCCCTCCACTTT. Residues: CASSLFSRENSPLHF.

V usage is TRBV19 and J usage is TRBJ1-2; D uncertain. This CDR3 comprises 12 residues. Deletions cut 1 base from V and 6 bases from J, with 6 bases between. Germline V gene sequence: CDR1 LNHDA, CDR2 SQIVND (reference sequence). The CDR3 spells CASSIAVDGYTF. In nucleotides, the CDR3 is TGTGCCAGTAGTATAGCCGTGGATGGCTACACCTTC.

CDR3 nucleotide sequence: TGTGCCAGTAGTAACACGGGCGGAAGCTCCTACAATGAGCAGTTCTTC. This encodes CASSNTGGSSYNEQFF. The J gene is TRBJ2-1, the V gene TRBV19; D uncertain. The CDR3 has 16 amino acids. V was trimmed by 4 bases and J by 0 bases, leaving 13 bases between them. Germline V gene sequence: CDR1 LNHDA, CDR2 SQIVND (reference sequence).

This clone was recorded a few times. The V and J genes are TRBV9 and TRBJ2-2; D is perhaps TRBD2 (5 bases). There are 14 residues in the CDR3. V was clipped by 1 base and J by 8 bases, with 12 bases between them. CDR1 and CDR2 from the germline V gene are SGDLS and YYNGEE. The CDR3 here is CASSVSGREGELFF. The CDR3 bases are TGTGCCAGCAGCGTATCTGGGAGAGAGGGGGAGCTGTTTTTT.

The chain uses TRBV2 and TRBJ2-7, with a weak D call TRBD1 (6 bases). The germline V gene has CDR1 SNHLY and CDR2 FYNNEI. V was trimmed by 6 bases and J by 0 bases, leaving 15 bases between them. This CDR3 region has 15 residues. Here the CDR3 reads CASRRSKDSSYEQYF. The CDR3 region has the DNA TGTGCCAGCAGGAGAAGTAAGGACAGCTCCTACGAGCAGTACTTC.

The CDR3 reads CSGLPTTGELFF. In nucleotides, the CDR3 is TGCAGCGGCCTCCCAACCACCGGGGAGCTGTTTTTT. The rearrangement links TRBV29-1 to TRBJ2-2, with no clear D. CDR3 length: 12 residues. V was trimmed by 7 bases and J by 4 bases, leaving 10 bases between them. CDR1 and CDR2 (germline): SQVTM, ANQGSEA.

The chain carries TRBV7-9 and TRBJ2-7, with D maybe TRBD2 (6 bases). This CDR3 contains 12 residues. Trimming pared 5 bases from V and 7 bases from J, leaving 12 bases between. From germline, CDR1 is SEHNR and CDR2 FQNEAQ (reference sequence). As DNA, the CDR3 is TGTGCCAGCAGCGGAGGGGTGGGTGAGCAGTACTTC. Its translation is CASSGGVGEQYF.

The chain combines TRBV27 with TRBJ2-1; no clear D gene. Trimming took off 6 bases at V and 9 bases at J, with 21 bases between the two ends. The V gene's germline CDR1 is MNHEY and CDR2 SMNVEV (reference sequence). This CDR3 comprises 15 residues. The CDR3 sequence: CASSLFGPVRGEQFF. The CDR3 DNA reads as TGTGCCAGCAGCCTTTTTGGCCCCGTTCGTGGTGAGCAGTTCTTC.

The chain has TRBV6-5 and TRBJ1-1, with D possibly being TRBD1 (5 bases). This CDR3 has 15 amino acids. Germline V gene data show CDR1 as MNHEY and CDR2 as SVGAGI. With 5 bases removed from V and 0 bases from J, the gap between germline ends came to 13 bases. CDR3 nucleotides: TGTGCCAGCAGTCAGTATCCGACAGTGAACACTGAAGCTTTCTTT. This gives the protein CASSQYPTVNTEAFF.

The rearrangement links TRBV6-1 to TRBJ2-7; D unclear. CDR3 length: 13 amino acids. Looked up from germline, CDR1 is MNHNS and CDR2 is SASEGT. V shed 4 bases and J shed 2 bases, with 9 bases lying between them. This CDR3 reads CASSGRRAYEQYF. CDR3 in DNA: TGTGCCAGCAGTGGTCGAAGGGCCTACGAGCAGTACTTC.

This chain connects TRBV15 to TRBJ1-4, with D unclear. The CDR3 covers 15 residues. Germline assignment: CDR1 LNHNV and CDR2 YYDKDF (reference sequence). The germline V and J ends were trimmed by 0 bases and 5 bases, with 10 bases remaining between them. CDR3 protein: CATSRDAGKNEKLFF. The DNA of the CDR3 is TGTGCCACCAGCAGAGACGCCGGGAAAAATGAAAAACTGTTTTTT.

The V gene is TRBV19, the J gene TRBJ2-1, with 12 bases lining up with TRBD2. Germline CDR1 is LNHDA and CDR2 is SQIVND (reference sequence). V dropped 4 bases and J dropped 5; count of bases not matched to a gene: 3. This CDR3 region has 15 residues. CDR3 DNA sequence: TGTGCCAGTAGTACTAGCGGGAGGGCCCACAATGAGCAGTTCTTC. Its translation is CASSTSGRAHNEQFF.

The chain has TRBV13 and TRBJ2-7; a possible D gene is TRBD1 (5 bases). The CDR3 extends over 15 amino acids. V was trimmed by 5 bases and J by 0 bases, leaving 14 bases between them. The germline V gene encodes CDR1 PRHDT and CDR2 FYEKMQ (reference sequence). CDR3 sequence: CASSRIREVSYEQYF. The CDR3 DNA is TGTGCCAGCAGCCGAATCAGGGAAGTCTCCTACGAGCAGTACTTC.

The count of this clone is one. The gene calls are TRBV29-1 and TRBJ2-7; tentatively, D is TRBD1 or TRBD2 (5 bases each). V lost 7 bases and J lost 2, with 12 bases in between. The CDR3 extends over 12 amino acids. CDR1 SQVTM and CDR2 ANQGSEA come from the germline V gene. As DNA, the CDR3 is TGCAGCGCCGCCCGAGGGGCCTACGAGCAGTACTTC. Its translation: CSAARGAYEQYF.

This chain uses TRBV6-4 with TRBJ2-3, with 7 bases identical to TRBD2. In germline, CDR1 is MRHNA, CDR2 SNTAGT. The junction had 0 bases not matched to a gene; V was cut back by 3 bases and J by 3 bases. The CDR3 covers 13 residues. The CDR3 here is CASSERETDTQYF. DNA for the CDR3: TGTGCCAGCAGTGAGCGGGAGACAGATACGCAGTATTTT.

The chain combines TRBV5-4 with TRBJ2-4; no definite D call. This CDR3 contains 16 residues. The germline V gene encodes CDR1 SGHNT and CDR2 YYREEE (reference sequence). V dropped 2 bases and J dropped 0 bases, with 12 bases sitting between them. CDR3 loop: CASSLYGVTAKNIQYF. CDR3 sequence (DNA): TGTGCCAGCAGCTTATATGGGGTTACAGCCAAAAACATTCAGTACTTC.

This clone was seen once. The V call is TRBV6-5, the J call TRBJ1-5; D ambiguous. The V gene lost 6 bases and the J gene lost 0 bases, with 9 bases spanning the gap. There are 14 residues in the CDR3. Germline CDR1 MNHEY, CDR2 SVGAGI. The CDR3 DNA reads as TGTGCCAGCAGCGCCGATTATAGCAATCAGCCCCAGCATTTT. It is translated as CASSADYSNQPQHF.

This chain connects TRBV10-3 to TRBJ2-1, with 9 positions matching TRBD1. The CDR3 loop spans 13 amino acids. J lost 4 bases, V lost 6 bases, and 1 base had no gene match. Germline CDR1 reads ENHRY; CDR2 reads SYGVKD. The CDR3 protein is CAIRDRGYNEQFF. The CDR3 DNA is TGTGCCATCAGGGACAGGGGATACAATGAGCAGTTCTTC.